The entry that follows covers one T cell receptor beta chain sequence. Its matching antigen is unknown. These data belong to a study of radiation and T cells in renal cell carcinoma. Time point reported: baseline pretreatment blood. As to treatment: 15 Gy SBRT to primary tumor, nephrectomy 4 weeks later. Notes on the study in general: In blood, top tumor clones expanded by 2 weeks, shrinking by 4.

The CDR3 spans 15 residues. The junction had 14 bases not matched to a gene; V was cut back by 7 bases and J by 10 bases. CDR1 SNHLY and CDR2 FYNNEI come from the germline V gene. Assay used: immunoSEQ multiplex PCR; TCRdb lists only in-frame clones, some missing. The sample lists about 50,000 clones, roughly 84% occurring once. This TCR was recovered from a woman in her 70s with renal cell carcinoma. Source: blood, taken from a patient whose treatment included radiotherapy and nephrectomy. The rearrangement uses TRBV2 and TRBJ2-1; 9 nucleotides match TRBD2. The CDR3 DNA follows: TGTGCCAGCACCCCTCCGGGACTAGCCCCGGGGGAGCAGTTCTTC. Translation gives CASTPPGLAPGEQFF.